This TCR beta chain originates from a study of human T cells and chemical hapten exposure. Study summary: Variation in per-sample TCR yields came mainly from small pooled library volume differences.

Library preparation tagged each individual cDNA molecule with a unique molecular identifier. TCRdb passed the RACE reads through MiXCR, listing each CDR3 protein once. The table lists 300,000 to 400,000 distinct CDR3 sequences, less than 6.5% of them singletons. The time point was: pre-sensitization, week 0. Treatment of the sample: therapeutic diphenylcyclopropenone sensitization with weekly scalp DPC. Samples of blood were obtained prior to the application of each patch test. This clonotype was picked up a small number of times. Germline CDR1 is MGHRA and CDR2 is YSYEKL. This CDR3 region has 17 residues. V gave up 0 bases and J gave up 10 bases, with 22 bases separating them.

The sequenced sample was whole blood, obtained in connection with sensitization to the hapten diphenylcyclopropenone (DPC). The V call is TRBV4-1, the J call TRBJ2-1; possibly TRBD2 for D (6 bases). This TCR was recovered from a woman between 45 and 60 years old with alopecia areata. Some clones in this sample may be carry-over from other donors' samples. The CDR3 coding sequence is TGCGCCAGCAGCCAAGATCGCAAGACTGGGGTACGGGAGGAGCAGTTCTTC. It yields the protein CASSQDRKTGVREEQFF.